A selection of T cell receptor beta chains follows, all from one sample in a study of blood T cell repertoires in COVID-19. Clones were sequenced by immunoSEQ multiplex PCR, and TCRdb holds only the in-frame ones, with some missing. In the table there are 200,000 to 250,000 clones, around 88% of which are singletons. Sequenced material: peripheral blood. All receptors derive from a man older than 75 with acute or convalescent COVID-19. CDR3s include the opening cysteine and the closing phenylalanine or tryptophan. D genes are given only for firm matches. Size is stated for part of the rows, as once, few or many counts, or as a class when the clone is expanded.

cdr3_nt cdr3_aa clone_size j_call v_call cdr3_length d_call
TGTGCCAGTAGGGAGCGGACCGACAATCAGCCCCAGCATTTT CASRERTDNQPQHF few TRBJ1-5 TRBV19 14 NA
TGTGCCAGCACGGACAGTCCGAACACTGAAGCTTTCTTT CASTDSPNTEAFF NA TRBJ1-1 TRBV6-5 13 NA
TGTGCCAGCAGGCTCCTAGCGCGGAGGGCAGATACGCAGTATTTT CASRLLARRADTQYF NA TRBJ2-3 TRBV2 15 NA
TGTGCCAGCTCACCCCGGTCTGGGGCCAACGTCCTGACTTTC CASSPRSGANVLTF NA TRBJ2-6 TRBV18 14 NA
TGTGCCACAGAAGCAGGGACAAGCAATCAGCCCCAGCATTTT CATEAGTSNQPQHF NA TRBJ1-5 TRBV6-5 14 NA
TGTGCCAGTAGTATCCAACGCCCGTCAGGGGCTTTCTTT CASSIQRPSGAFF NA TRBJ1-1 TRBV19 13 NA
TGTGCCAGCAGCGTGGGACTAGCGGGAGAGGGCGAGCAGTACTTC CASSVGLAGEGEQYF NA TRBJ2-7 TRBV9 15 TRBD2
TGTGCCAGCAGGGAACCGCACGGGATCCACTATGGCTACACCTTC CASREPHGIHYGYTF NA TRBJ1-2 TRBV6-4 15 NA
TGTGCCAGCAGCCCGACAGGGGGCGTGAACACTGAAGCTTTCTTT CASSPTGGVNTEAFF NA TRBJ1-1 TRBV9 15 TRBD1
TGTGCCAGCAGCCCTACTTGGGGGCAGGATGAGCAGTACTTC CASSPTWGQDEQYF NA TRBJ2-7 TRBV3-1/TRBV3-2 14 NA
TGTGCCAGCAGTTTCCTAGGGGACAGGAGTGGCTACACCTTC CASSFLGDRSGYTF NA TRBJ1-2 TRBV28 14 TRBD1
TGTGCCAGCCGGAGGAGAGGTGAACTGTTTTTT CASRRRGELFF NA TRBJ1-4 TRBV19 11 NA
TGCAGTGCTAGTGGAGGCAATGAGCAGTTCTTC CSASGGNEQFF NA TRBJ2-1 TRBV20-1 11 NA
TGTGCCAGCAGCCCGGACAGCTTTTACGAGCAGTACTTC CASSPDSFYEQYF NA TRBJ2-7 TRBV7-9 13 NA
TGCAGTGCCCGGGACATTGAAAAACTGTTTTTT CSARDIEKLFF NA TRBJ1-4 TRBV20-1 11 NA
TGTGCCAGCTCACCACCCGCAGGCTATGGCTACACCTTC CASSPPAGYGYTF NA TRBJ1-2 TRBV18 13 NA
TGTGCCAGCAGCTCTCCGACAGGTGGAGGAGGCTACACCTTC CASSSPTGGGGYTF NA TRBJ1-2 TRBV7-2 14 NA